The TCR beta chain under discussion was sequenced for a study of blood T cell repertoires in COVID-19. Overall study: The analysed material was cDNA or gDNA that came from T cells, B-cell-depleted T cells, or PBMCs.

Sequencing used immunoSEQ multiplex PCR; TCRdb keeps in-frame clones, though not all of them. Among roughly 200,000 clones, 80% were seen once, and the ten largest hold around 6.9%. The CDR3 is 15 residues long. The trim removed 3 bases at V and 4 bases at J, leaving 7 bases unmatched. The germline CDR1 and CDR2 sequences are SGHKS and YYEKEE (reference sequence). Sequencing was performed on peripheral blood. The chain carries TRBV5-5 and TRBJ2-5, with 9 nucleotides matching TRBD1. The sequence derives from a man in his sixties with acute or convalescent COVID-19. CDR3 loop: CASSYYRGRTETQYF. The CDR3, as DNA: TGTGCCAGCAGCTACTACAGGGGGCGCACAGAGACCCAGTACTTC.